Shown below are 16 T cell receptor beta chains from a single sample sequenced in a study of T cell clones after liver transplantation. The assay was immunoSEQ multiplex PCR, and TCRdb's table has in-frame clones only and misses some. The data show 50,000 to 70,000 clones, 70% seen once. Sequencing was performed on CD4+ T cells from blood, taken at the approximately 16-month timepoint. These receptors were obtained from a human patient who received a liver transplant. Some T cells may be supplied by the graft donor.

The V gene is TRBV19, the J gene TRBJ2-1; D is uncertain. Trimming left V 2 bases short and J 7 bases short, with 9 bases between. CDR1 is LNHDA and CDR2 is SQIVND in the germline V gene (reference sequence). This CDR3 spans 13 amino acids. CDR3 sequence reads: CASSISHQNEQFF. DNA of the CDR3: TGTGCCAGTAGTATAAGTCATCAAAATGAGCAGTTCTTC.

This clone has just a few counts. The CDR3 is CASSQSVLGRGFESNQPQHF. For the CDR3, the DNA is TGCGCCAGCAGTCAATCAGTGTTAGGCAGGGGGTTTGAAAGCAATCAGCCCCAGCATTTT. The chain uses TRBV23-1 and TRBJ1-5; 7 positions agree with TRBD1. TRBV23-1 is an ORF, with its function uncertain. The CDR3 covers 20 residues. J was trimmed by 1 base and V by 0 bases; bases with no gene match: 15.

V usage is TRBV29-1 and J usage is TRBJ2-7; 9 nucleotides agree with TRBD2. The CDR3 consists of 12 residues. V lost 6 bases, J lost 3 bases, and 3 bases stayed unmatched. CDR1 is SQVTM and CDR2 is ANQGSEA in the germline V gene. CDR3 residues: CSVGLANYEQYF. CDR3 DNA: TGCAGCGTCGGACTAGCGAACTACGAGCAGTACTTC.

The rearrangement links TRBV19 to TRBJ1-1, with 7 bases matching TRBD1. The CDR3 length is 15 residues. CDR1 is LNHDA, CDR2 SQIVND, per germline (reference sequence). V lost 8 bases and J lost 2; bases outside the gene matches: 11. DNA for the CDR3: TGTGCCAGTCACGCCTATGGGACAGCCAACACTGAAGCTTTCTTT. Its translation: CASHAYGTANTEAFF.

Relative to its sample, this clone is medium-sized. This chain links TRBV18 with TRBJ1-2, with D maybe TRBD1 (6 bases). CDR3 length: 14 residues. Germline V gene lookup returns CDR1 KGHSH and CDR2 LQKENI. V was pared by 5 bases and J by 7 bases, with 17 bases between. The CDR3 DNA is TGTGCCAGCTCATTTTCCCGGGACATGGGTGGCTACACCTTC. It yields the protein CASSFSRDMGGYTF.

This sequence joins TRBV6-5 and TRBJ1-2; TRBD1 might be the D (6 bases). Germline CDR1 MNHEY, CDR2 SVGAGI. The CDR3 covers 14 residues. V was shortened by 3 bases and J by 2 bases, with 10 bases between the two germline ends. CDR3 DNA: TGTGCCAGCAGTTATCGGACAGTCAACTATGGCTACACCTTC. Translation gives CASSYRTVNYGYTF.

The V and J genes are TRBV6-5 and TRBJ1-3; D not certain. There are 16 residues in the CDR3. CDR1 is MNHEY and CDR2 is SVGAGI in the germline V gene. Trimming took 0 bases from V and 4 from J, leaving 13 bases between them. CDR3 sequence reads: CASSYSIGYEGNTIYF. Written as DNA, the CDR3 is TGTGCCAGCAGTTACTCGATAGGGTACGAAGGAAACACCATATATTTT.

This chain joins TRBV19 and TRBJ2-7, with D hard to call. The CDR3 is 14 residues long. V lost 3 bases, J lost 1 base, and 10 bases lay in between. CDR1 and CDR2 (germline): LNHDA, SQIVND (reference sequence). The CDR3 sequence is CASSISGVSYEQYF. Here the CDR3 DNA reads TGTGCCAGTAGTATTTCTGGGGTATCCTACGAGCAGTACTTC.

This clone was recorded at least ten times. The J gene is TRBJ1-1, the V gene TRBV5-4; possible D gene TRBD1, 5 bases. With 0 bases removed from V and 8 bases from J, the gap between germline ends came to 14 bases. The CDR3 runs 14 residues. Germline CDR1 reads SGHNT; CDR2 reads YYREEE (reference sequence). The CDR3 DNA sequence: TGTGCCAGCAGCTTGGCCCTAGGGGATACGGAAGCTTTCTTT. Protein sequence: CASSLALGDTEAFF.

The chain links TRBV7-9 to TRBJ2-3; maybe TRBD1 (5 bases). Germline assignment: CDR1 SEHNR and CDR2 FQNEAQ (reference sequence). The CDR3 has 15 residues. V was clipped by 1 base and J by 5 bases, with 13 bases between them. The CDR3 region is CASSLGVGVEDTQYF. CDR3 nucleotides: TGTGCCAGCAGCTTAGGAGTAGGGGTTGAAGATACGCAGTATTTT. Using reference TRBV7-9 and TRBJ2-3 for the parts outside the CDR3, the full variable domain is DTGVSQNPRHKITKRGQNVTFRCDPISEHNRLYWYRQTLGQGPEFLTYFQNEAQLEKSRLLSDRFSAERPKGSFSTLEIQRTEQGDSAMYLCASSLGVGVEDTQYFGPGTRLTVL.

The rearrangement uses TRBV7-2 and TRBJ1-4; 7 nucleotides line up with TRBD1. The length of the CDR3 is 15 residues. Germline CDR1 SGHTA, CDR2 FQGNSA. The V and J ends lost 0 bases and 7 bases, in that order; junction bases with no gene match: 5. The CDR3 sequence: CASSLATGIGEKLFF. The CDR3 DNA reads TGTGCCAGCAGCTTAGCGACAGGGATAGGTGAAAAACTGTTTTTT.

The DNA of the CDR3 is TGTGCCAGCAGCTTAACTCAGGGTGGCACTGAAGCTTTCTTT. It specifies CASSLTQGGTEAFF. The gene calls are TRBV7-8 and TRBJ1-1; tentatively, D is TRBD1 (5 bases). Trimming removed 2 bases from V and 4 bases from J, with 11 bases in between. Germline CDR1 reads SGHVS; CDR2 reads FQNEAQ. The length of the CDR3 is 14 residues. The complete variable domain, with remaining parts taken from reference TRBV7-8 and TRBJ1-1, reads GAGVSQSPRYKVAKRGQDVALRCDPISGHVSLFWYQQALGQGPEFLTYFQNEAQLDKSGLPSDRFFAERPEGSVSTLKIQRTQQEDSAVYLCASSLTQGGTEAFFGQGTRLTVV.

The rearrangement uses TRBV28 and TRBJ2-7, with a weak D call TRBD2 (6 bases). Germline CDR1 reads MDHEN; CDR2 reads SYDVKM. The length of the CDR3 is 13 residues. Trimming left V 5 bases short and J 7 bases short, with 15 bases between. CDR3 coding DNA: TGTGCCAGCAGTCCCTCCGGGAGCCCGGAGCAGTACGTC. It specifies CASSPSGSPEQYV.

The CDR3 protein is CASNPGGGLETQYF. CDR3 DNA sequence: TGTGCCAGCAACCCCGGGGGGGGGTTAGAGACCCAGTACTTC. The chain couples TRBV7-2 to TRBJ2-5; 8 nucleotides line up with TRBD2. The CDR3 has 14 residues. Trimming at V came to 7 bases and at J to 4 bases, leaving 8 bases not matched to a gene. Germline V gene sequence: CDR1 SGHTA, CDR2 FQGNSA. Looking up the rest from reference TRBV7-2 and TRBJ2-5 gives the full variable domain: GAGVSQSPSNKVTEKGKDVELRCDPISGHTALYWYRQSLGQGLEFLIYFQGNSAPDKSGLPSDRFSAERTGGSVSTLTIQRTQQEDSAVYLCASNPGGGLETQYFGPGTRLLVL.

V usage is TRBV6-5 and J usage is TRBJ2-7; D is possibly TRBD1 (6 bases). Germline CDR1 and CDR2: MNHEY and SVGAGI. The length of the CDR3 is 13 residues. V lost 5 bases and J 4 bases, leaving 12 bases between the germline ends. The CDR3 DNA is TGTGCCAGCAGTCCACAAACAGGGTACGAGCAGTACTTC. It translates to CASSPQTGYEQYF.

V gene TRBV10-1 combines with J gene TRBJ2-5; 7 positions agree with TRBD1. Trimming cost V 7 bases and J 0 bases; bases outside gene matches: 8. The germline V gene has CDR1 WNHNN and CDR2 SYGVQD (reference sequence). The CDR3 is 15 residues long. The CDR3: CASNPRDSYQETQYF. The CDR3 DNA reads as TGCGCCAGCAATCCACGGGACAGCTACCAAGAGACCCAGTACTTC.